What follows are 9 T cell receptor beta chains derived from one specimen sequenced in a study of CD8+ T cells in alopecia areata. Extracted RNA was reverse transcribed, and the resulting cDNA served as sequencing template. The repertoire was sequenced with immunoSEQ multiplex PCR; TCRdb's copy has only in-frame clones and lacks some. The table has some 19,000 clones, just under 60% seen once. Indicated treatment: oral pan-JAK inhibitor, 5-10 mg twice daily. In alopecia areata patients, both lesional scalp punch biopsies and peripheral blood were collected. The material sequenced was skin, taken at week 4, from a patient treated with tofacitinib. These receptor sequences come from a human donor with alopecia areata.

This clone was seen only a few times. The chain joins TRBV4-2 to TRBJ2-2; D tentatively fits TRBD1 or TRBD2 (7 bases each). The CDR3 has 16 residues. Germline CDR1 is LGHNA and CDR2 is YNFKEQ. The V gene lost 1 base and the J gene lost 5 bases, with 14 bases spanning the gap. The CDR3 loop reads CASSQGRGGTTGELFF. In DNA form, the CDR3 reads TGTGCCAGCAGCCAAGGCAGGGGGGGGACTACCGGGGAGCTGTTTTTT.

The V gene is TRBV4-3, the J gene TRBJ1-1; 9 bases fit TRBD1. In germline, CDR1 is LGHNA, CDR2 YSLEER. With 2 bases clipped from V and 3 bases from J, the junction kept 4 bases outside the gene matches. This CDR3 comprises 15 residues. CDR3 protein: CASSQRWTGDTEAFF. CDR3 DNA: TGCGCCAGCAGCCAAAGGTGGACAGGGGACACTGAAGCTTTCTTT.

This clone was counted a few times. The chain carries TRBV6-1 and TRBJ2-3, with unresolved D. Trimming took 8 bases from V and 2 from J, leaving 5 bases between them. Germline values: CDR1 MNHNS, CDR2 SASEGT. This CDR3 is 11 amino acids long. The CDR3 region has the DNA TGTGCCAGCCGAGCCACAGATACGCAGTATTTT. The encoded protein is CASRATDTQYF.

The chain uses TRBV11-1 and TRBJ1-1; D is unresolved. The CDR3 consists of 13 residues. Germline CDR1 and CDR2: SGHAT and FQDESV (reference sequence). V shed 4 bases and J shed 0 bases, with 6 bases lying between them. The CDR3, as DNA: TGTGCCAGCAGCTCTAAGATGAACACTGAAGCTTTCTTT. Its protein product is CASSSKMNTEAFF.

This clone was found a few times. The chain links TRBV6-1 to TRBJ1-4; D remains unclear. Per germline, CDR1 MNHNS and CDR2 SASEGT. The CDR3 is made up of 14 amino acids. Deletions cut 6 bases from V and 5 bases from J, with 13 bases between. The CDR3 region is CASSLRQGNEKLFF. For the CDR3, the DNA is TGTGCCAGCAGCCTCAGGCAAGGGAATGAAAAACTGTTTTTT.

This clone was seen more than once but under ten times. The chain recombines TRBV6-5 with TRBJ1-5; 9 positions agree with TRBD1. Per the germline V gene, CDR1 is MNHEY and CDR2 is SVGAGI. V gave up 6 bases and J gave up 9 bases; unmatched junction bases: 12. This CDR3 region has 15 residues. In DNA form, the CDR3 reads TGTGCCAGCAGCCCCTCTCGGGACAGGGTCTCGCCCCAGCATTTT. Translated: CASSPSRDRVSPQHF.

The V gene is TRBV9, the J gene TRBJ2-1, with TRBD2 matching 10 bases. V lost 5 bases and J lost 1; bases outside the gene matches: 24. The CDR3 spans 22 residues. Per the germline V gene, CDR1 is SGDLS and CDR2 is YYNGEE. The CDR3 DNA follows: TGTGCCAGCAGGGCCGGGTCAGAGCTCACTAGCGGGATATGTCGGTCCTACAATGAGCAGTTCTTC. Translation gives CASRAGSELTSGICRSYNEQFF.

The chain has TRBV15 and TRBJ2-2; possibly TRBD1 for D (6 bases). Germline V lookup: CDR1 LNHNV, CDR2 YYDKDF (reference sequence). This CDR3 region has 14 residues. Trimming removed 1 base from V and 7 bases from J, with 10 bases in between. In nucleotides, the CDR3 is TGTGCCACCAGCAGAGGGGGGCGTGACGGGGAGCTGTTTTTT. Residues: CATSRGGRDGELFF. Full variable domain (outside the CDR3, taken from reference TRBV15 and TRBJ2-2): DAMVIQNPRYQVTQFGKPVTLSCSQTLNHNVMYWYQQKSSQAPKLLFHYYDKDFNNEADTPDNFQSRRPNTSFCFLDIRSPGLGDTAMYLCATSRGGRDGELFFGEGSRLTVL.

The chain links TRBV9 to TRBJ1-5; the D gene is possibly TRBD1 (5 bases). From germline, CDR1 is SGDLS and CDR2 YYNGEE. V lost 1 base and J 4 bases, leaving 12 bases between the germline ends. CDR3 size: 15 residues. The CDR3 DNA reads TGTGCCAGCAGCGTAAATCCGGGACTAAATCAGCCCCAGCATTTT. This encodes CASSVNPGLNQPQHF.